These T cell receptor beta chains were read from a single sample in a study of T cell responses to AZD1222 COVID-19 vaccine. The data were produced by immunoSEQ multiplex PCR, yet TCRdb's version contains in-frame clones alone and is incomplete. The profile shows 130,000 or so clones, approximately 94% of them singletons. The sequencing here drew on peripheral blood, taken on day 0 of AZD1222 vaccination. These receptors all come from an adult in good health. Each CDR3 is given with its conserved first and last residue. The order of the fields is clone size, V gene, D gene, J gene, CDR3 DNA, CDR3 protein. A D gene is named only where the DNA matches it firmly. Not all rows give a size; the values are once, few, many and, for expanded clones, a class.

.,TRBV18,TRBD1,TRBJ1-1,TGTGCCAGCTCACCTGACAGGGGCACTGAAGCTTTCTTT,CASSPDRGTEAFF
.,TRBV4-3,.,TRBJ2-7,TGCGCCAGCAGCCCGCTAGCCCGGCGGGAGCAGTACTTC,CASSPLARREQYF
.,TRBV3-1/TRBV3-2,TRBD2,TRBJ2-1,TGTGCCAGCAGCCAACCACCAAAGCCGGGACTAGCCCCGAATGAGCAGTTCTTC,CASSQPPKPGLAPNEQFF
.,TRBV18,.,TRBJ2-3,TGTGCCAGCTCAGAGCAGGGTACGCAGTATTTT,CASSEQGTQYF
.,TRBV6-5,.,TRBJ2-7,TGTGCCAGCGCAATGACGGGGACAAGTGGCTACGAGCAGTACTTC,CASAMTGTSGYEQYF
few,TRBV7-6,.,TRBJ1-4,TGTGCCAGCAGCGCATCGTTGAATCTTAATGAAAAACTGTTTTTT,CASSASLNLNEKLFF
.,TRBV7-2,.,TRBJ1-1,TGTGCCAGCAGTCAGGGGAATACTGAAGCTTTCTTT,CASSQGNTEAFF
once,TRBV6-5,TRBD2,TRBJ2-7,TGTGCCAGCAGTTACTCGGGACTAGCGGGCACCTACGAGCAGTACTTC,CASSYSGLAGTYEQYF
.,TRBV7-8,TRBD1,TRBJ2-7,TGTGCCAGCAGCCCGTCCCGGGACAGGGCCTCCTACGAGCAGTACTTC,CASSPSRDRASYEQYF
.,TRBV3-1/TRBV3-2,.,TRBJ1-1,TGTGCCAGCAGCTCCTATTTCACTGAAGCTTTCTTT,CASSSYFTEAFF
.,TRBV25-1,.,TRBJ1-5,TGTGCCAGCAGTGAATGGGATCAGCCCCAGCATTTT,CASSEWDQPQHF
.,TRBV5-1,TRBD1,TRBJ1-1,TGCGCCAGCAGCTTGGCCAAAGGACAGGGGGCTTTTTACGGCGCCACGAACACTGAAGCTTTCTTT,CASSLAKGQGAFYGATNTEAFF
.,TRBV7-2,.,TRBJ2-7,TGTGCCAGCAGCTCTTCGAACGTTTACTACGAGCAGTACTTC,CASSSSNVYYEQYF
.,TRBV19,.,TRBJ1-1,TGTGCCAGTAGTATAGGGGGGGTTAACACTGAAGCTTTCTTT,CASSIGGVNTEAFF
.,TRBV19,TRBD1,TRBJ2-1,TGTGCCAGTAGTATAAATTTCGGGACAGGCCCATCCAATGAGCAGTTCTTC,CASSINFGTGPSNEQFF
.,TRBV3-1/TRBV3-2,TRBD2,TRBJ2-3,TGTGCCAGCAGCCTCCGCCGTCTAGCGGCTAGCACAGATACGCAGTATTTT,CASSLRRLAASTDTQYF
.,TRBV7-2,.,TRBJ1-1,TGTGCCAGCAGCTTAGAGGCGAACACTGAAGCTTTCTTT,CASSLEANTEAFF
.,TRBV30,TRBD1,TRBJ1-1,TGTGCCTGGAGAGGGGGGGACAGACCGAACACTGAAGCTTTCTTT,CAWRGGDRPNTEAFF
few,TRBV19,.,TRBJ1-3,TGTGCCAGTCTGGCATGGGGCAGGGAATCTGGAAACACCATATATTTT,CASLAWGRESGNTIYF
.,TRBV7-9,.,TRBJ2-1,TGTGCCAGCAGTACGGACAACTACAATGAGCAGTTCTTC,CASSTDNYNEQFF
.,TRBV19,.,TRBJ1-1,TGTGCCAGTAGTATGAACAGCCTAGGGGGAGGTGAAGCTTTCTTT,CASSMNSLGGGEAFF
.,TRBV14,.,TRBJ1-3,TGTGCCAGCAGCCAAGAACACGGAAACTCTGGAAACACCATATATTTT,CASSQEHGNSGNTIYF
.,TRBV5-8,.,TRBJ1-1,TGTGCCAGCAGCTTGGGGTGGGGAGGGGCAATGAACACTGAAGCTTTCTTT,CASSLGWGGAMNTEAFF
once,TRBV28,.,TRBJ1-1,TGTGCCAGCAGTTTTAAGTTCCGCACTGAAGCTTTCTTT,CASSFKFRTEAFF
.,TRBV7-2,TRBD1,TRBJ2-5,TGTGCCAGCAGCCCCCCAGACAGGGGCGGGTTGGAGACCCAGTACTTC,CASSPPDRGGLETQYF
.,TRBV9,.,TRBJ1-4,TGTGCCAGCAGCGCGGGACAAGATGAAAAACTGTTTTTT,CASSAGQDEKLFF
few,TRBV5-6,.,TRBJ2-7,TGTGCCAGCAGCACCGGGACTGCCTACGAGCAGTACTTC,CASSTGTAYEQYF
.,TRBV11-1,.,TRBJ2-7,TGTGCCAGCAGCTTAAGGGAGGTCGCCTACGAGCAGTACTTC,CASSLREVAYEQYF
once,TRBV24-1,.,TRBJ2-3,TGTGCCACCAGTGATTCGAACCCTCTACATCTTACGCAGTATTTT,CATSDSNPLHLTQYF
.,TRBV6-5,.,TRBJ1-6,TGTGCCAGCAGGGGACCCCCCGGGAATTCACCCCTCCACTTT,CASRGPPGNSPLHF
.,TRBV30,.,TRBJ1-3,TGTGCCTGGACCCAGGACTCTGGAAACACCATATATTTT,CAWTQDSGNTIYF
.,TRBV5-1,.,TRBJ1-4,TGCGCCAGCAGCCCGGGGTCCGCAGTCGCTAATGAAAAACTGTTTTTT,CASSPGSAVANEKLFF
.,TRBV10-3,.,TRBJ2-1,TGTGCCATCAGTGAGGCAGCAATTAATGAGCAGTTCTTC,CAISEAAINEQFF
.,TRBV6-4,TRBD1,TRBJ2-2,TGTGCCAGCAGCGCTCGGACAGGGCACGGGGAGCTGTTTTTT,CASSARTGHGELFF
few,TRBV3-1/TRBV3-2,.,TRBJ1-2,TGTGCCAGCAGCTCAACAGGGTGGCCGAACTATGGCTACACCTTC,CASSSTGWPNYGYTF
.,TRBV28,.,TRBJ2-3,TGTGCCAGCAGTTCCCCGAGCCCTAGCACAGATACGCAGTATTTT,CASSSPSPSTDTQYF
few,TRBV28,.,TRBJ2-7,TGTGCCAGCAGTTTATTCGCGACAAAGTCCTACGAGCAGTACTTC,CASSLFATKSYEQYF
.,TRBV5-5,.,TRBJ1-1,TGTGCCAGCAGCTTGCTAGGGAAAGGCGCTGAAGCTTTCTTT,CASSLLGKGAEAFF
.,TRBV18,TRBD1,TRBJ2-1,TGTGCCAGCTCACTTTCCGGGACAGGGGGCTCCTACAATGAGCAGTTCTTC,CASSLSGTGGSYNEQFF
.,TRBV7-9,.,TRBJ2-6,TGTGCCAGCAGCTTAGCGGTCTCCACGGACTCTGGGGCCAACGTCCTGACTTTC,CASSLAVSTDSGANVLTF
.,TRBV14,.,TRBJ1-1,TGTGCCAGCAGCCAAGGGACGGGGAACACTGAAGCTTTCTTT,CASSQGTGNTEAFF
few,TRBV5-4,.,TRBJ2-1,TGTGCCAGCAGCTTATTGGGGGGCAGGCTTGAGCAGTTCTTC,CASSLLGGRLEQFF
.,TRBV2,.,TRBJ1-2,TGTGCCAGCAGTGAGAGGACAGACTATGGCTACACCTTC,CASSERTDYGYTF
.,TRBV4-3,TRBD1,TRBJ2-1,TGCGCCAGCAGCCAAGATCATGGGACAGGCTTATGGCCCTACAATGAGCAGTTCTTC,CASSQDHGTGLWPYNEQFF
once,TRBV18,TRBD1,TRBJ1-5,TGTGCCAGCTCAGAGACGGGACAGGGTGGTCAGCCCCAGCATTTT,CASSETGQGGQPQHF
.,TRBV9,.,TRBJ2-3,TGTGCCAGCAGCCTGGGGGTAGCCTCAGATACGCAGTATTTT,CASSLGVASDTQYF
.,TRBV7-2,TRBD2,TRBJ2-1,TGTGCCAGCAGCTTAGGGGCTAGCGGGATTTACAATGAGCAGTTCTTC,CASSLGASGIYNEQFF
.,TRBV5-1,.,TRBJ2-5,TGCGCCAGCAGCTTGGCGGCGGCGGGGGCGGAGACCCAGTACTTC,CASSLAAAGAETQYF
few,TRBV10-2,.,TRBJ2-3,TGCGCCAGCAGCTTGGGAGATACGCAGTATTTT,CASSLGDTQYF
.,TRBV30,.,TRBJ2-5,TGTGCCTGGAGCCCAGGTCCCGAGACCCAGTACTTC,CAWSPGPETQYF
.,TRBV4-1,.,TRBJ2-1,TGCGCCAGCCCCACCGAAAATGAGCAGTTCTTC,CASPTENEQFF
.,TRBV13,.,TRBJ2-1,TGTGCCAGCAGCTATACCAGGGGGGGGTTCGGTCGCCAAAACAATGAGCAGTTCTTC,CASSYTRGGFGRQNNEQFF
.,TRBV4-2,.,TRBJ2-5,TGTGCCAGCAGCCAACGGGATTTACGAGAAGAGACCCAGTACTTC,CASSQRDLREETQYF
.,TRBV15,TRBD1,TRBJ1-6,TGTGCCACCGCTAGGACAGGCGAGAAACTCCACTTT,CATARTGEKLHF
.,TRBV4-1,.,TRBJ2-1,TGCGCCAGCAGGGGAAGTGGGGGGCGGGTTTGGAATGAGCAGTTCTTC,CASRGSGGRVWNEQFF
.,TRBV30,.,TRBJ2-7,TGTGCCTGCTCTAGAGGGAGGGAGCAGTACTTC,CACSRGREQYF
.,TRBV20-1,.,TRBJ1-1,TGCAGTGCTAGTAGATTGAACACTGAAGCTTTCTTT,CSASRLNTEAFF
.,TRBV5-6,.,TRBJ2-1,TGTGCCAGCAGCTTGGCGATCAGTGAGCAGTTCTTC,CASSLAISEQFF
.,TRBV9,.,TRBJ2-2,TGTGCCAGCAGCCCCCAACCCAGCGGATTCACCGGGGAGCTGTTTTTT,CASSPQPSGFTGELFF
once,TRBV15,.,TRBJ2-1,TGTGCCACCGCGAGGGACAACTCCTACAATGAGCAGTTCTTC,CATARDNSYNEQFF